What follows describes a single T cell receptor (beta chain). The data were taken from a study of T cell changes during pregnancy in multiple sclerosis. The V end lost 2 bases, the J end lost 2 bases, and 11 bases lay between the germline ends. Germline loops: CDR1 SGDLS, CDR2 YYNGEE. The CDR3 totals 15 residues. Sequencing was performed with immunoSEQ multiplex PCR; in TCRdb, only in-frame clones are kept and a portion is missing. The sample records around 96,000 clones, approximately 92% being singletons. The sample was peripheral blood, taken in the first trimester of pregnancy. The chain is built from TRBV9 and TRBJ1-5, with D possibly being TRBD1 (6 bases). The sequence came from a female donor with multiple sclerosis, enrolled in a pregnancy study. CDR3 residues: CASSVGGLGNQPQHF. As DNA, the CDR3 is TGTGCCAGCAGCGTGGGGGGGCTGGGCAATCAGCCCCAGCATTTT. The whole variable domain, remainder taken from reference TRBV9 and TRBJ1-5, is DSGVTQTPKHLITATGQRVTLRCSPRSGDLSVYWYQQSLDQGLQFLIQYYNGEERAKGNILERFSAQQFPDLHSELNLSSLELGDSALYFCASSVGGLGNQPQHFGDGTRLSIL.